This TCR beta chain stems from a study of T cell responses to AZD1222 COVID-19 vaccine. The length of the CDR3 is 14 residues. V shed 4 bases, J shed 6 bases, and the junction held 5 bases outside the gene matches. The germline gives CDR1 SGDLS, CDR2 YYNGEE. This table comes from immunoSEQ multiplex PCR, and its TCRdb copy is limited to in-frame clones, with some not included. This sample has some 120,000 clones, with 85% to 90% found just once. The chain uses TRBV9 and TRBJ1-5; 9 bases are a match to TRBD1. This specimen was peripheral blood, taken on day 0 of AZD1222 vaccination. This sequence originates from an adult in good health. The CDR3 loop is CASSPGTGSQPQHF. CDR3 DNA sequence: TGTGCCAGCAGCCCTGGGACAGGGAGTCAGCCCCAGCATTTT.